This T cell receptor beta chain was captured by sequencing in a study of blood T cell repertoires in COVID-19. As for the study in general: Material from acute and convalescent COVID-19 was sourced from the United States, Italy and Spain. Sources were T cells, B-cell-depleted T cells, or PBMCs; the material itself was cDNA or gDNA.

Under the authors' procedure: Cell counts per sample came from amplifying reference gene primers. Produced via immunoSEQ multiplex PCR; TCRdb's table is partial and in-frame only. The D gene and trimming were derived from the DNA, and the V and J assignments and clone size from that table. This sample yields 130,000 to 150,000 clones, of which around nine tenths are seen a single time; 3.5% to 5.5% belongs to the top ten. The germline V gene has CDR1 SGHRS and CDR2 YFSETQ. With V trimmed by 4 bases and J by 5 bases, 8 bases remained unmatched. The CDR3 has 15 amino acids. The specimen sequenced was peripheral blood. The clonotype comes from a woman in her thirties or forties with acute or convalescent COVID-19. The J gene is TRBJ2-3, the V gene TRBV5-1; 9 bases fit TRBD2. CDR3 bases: TGCGCCAGCAGCCAGTCTAGCGGGACAATAGATACGCAGTATTTT. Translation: CASSQSSGTIDTQYF.